These 18 T cell receptor beta chains share one sample of origin, sequenced in a study of T-cell reconstitution after alpha-beta-depleted transplantation in children. Unique molecular identifiers were incorporated during preparation of the TCRbeta library. One entry per CDR3 protein results from TCRdb running MiXCR on the PCR reads. Of 500,000 to 600,000 distinct CDR3 sequences in the sample, 30% to 35% were seen once. Sequenced material: PBMCs from the stem cell graft donor, taken from the stem cell graft. Every receptor here comes from a human donor who donated a stem cell graft to a child with aplastic anemia.

The chain recombines TRBV6-1 with TRBJ1-4; 9 bases fit TRBD1. After removal of 8 bases from V and 10 bases from J, the junction contained 8 bases not matched to a gene. Germline-derived CDR1 and CDR2 are MNHNS and SASEGT. CDR3 length equals 13 residues. The CDR3 loop reads CASRNRGQGKLFF. DNA of the CDR3: TGTGCCAGCCGGAACAGGGGGCAAGGAAAACTGTTTTTT.

The chain couples TRBV12-3 or TRBV12-4 to TRBJ1-2; possible D gene TRBD1, 5 bases. The CDR3 totals 11 residues. V was cut by 3 bases and J by 13 bases, with 12 bases left in between. CDR3 nucleotides: TGTGCCAGCAGTTTGGGACTGAGGAGCACCTTC. The encoded protein is CASSLGLRSTF.

This clonotype has more than one count but fewer than ten. This chain links TRBV7-2 with TRBJ1-1; no reliable D call. V was trimmed by 6 bases and J by 2 bases, leaving 16 bases between them. The CDR3 loop spans 15 amino acids. Per the germline V gene, CDR1 is SGHTA and CDR2 is FQGNSA. The CDR3 loop is CASSFDGNSNTEAFF. As DNA, the CDR3 is TGTGCCAGCAGTTTTGACGGAAACTCAAACACTGAAGCTTTCTTT.

This clonotype was counted a few times. J is TRBJ1-1 and V is TRBV20-1, with D possibly being TRBD1 (5 bases). The V and J ends lost 5 bases and 0 bases respectively, with 10 bases between them. Germline CDR1 and CDR2: DFQATT and SNEGSKA (reference sequence). The CDR3 runs to 13 residues. The CDR3 bases are TGCAGTGCTGGAGGGGTTTTGAACACTGAAGCTTTCTTT. As protein: CSAGGVLNTEAFF.

V and J are TRBV18 and TRBJ2-1; 8 nucleotides match TRBD2. The V gene end was trimmed by 3 bases and the J gene end by 8 bases; junction bases not matched to a gene: 15. This CDR3 is built from 17 residues. The V gene's germline CDR1 is KGHSH and CDR2 LQKENI. CDR3 residues: CASSPALTSDNWDEQFF. As DNA, the CDR3 is TGTGCCAGCTCACCCGCTCTGACTAGCGACAACTGGGATGAGCAGTTCTTC.

This chain connects TRBV5-1 to TRBJ1-2; D gene ambiguous. CDR1 is SGHRS and CDR2 is YFSETQ in the germline V gene. The V gene lost 0 bases and the J gene lost 10 bases, with 13 bases spanning the gap. The CDR3 covers 13 residues. The CDR3 coding sequence is TGCGCCAGCAGCTTGGACGGGGTTCCCATCTACACCTTC. Translated: CASSLDGVPIYTF. Full variable domain (outside the CDR3, taken from reference TRBV5-1 and TRBJ1-2): KAGVTQTPRYLIKTRGQQVTLSCSPISGHRSVSWYQQTPGQGLQFLFEYFSETQRNKGNFPGRFSGRQFSNSRSEMNVSTLELGDSALYLCASSLDGVPIYTFGSGTRLTVV.

The chain combines TRBV7-6 with TRBJ1-4, with D tentatively TRBD1 (6 bases). CDR3 length: 14 residues. Trimming removed 3 bases at V and 3 bases at J, with 8 bases between. Germline V gene data show CDR1 as SGHVS and CDR2 as FNYEAQ. CDR3 coding DNA: TGTGCCAGCAGCTTGACAGGCCCTAATGAAAAACTGTTTTTT. It translates to CASSLTGPNEKLFF.

The chain joins TRBV18 to TRBJ2-5; 8 positions match TRBD1. Germline lookup yields CDR1 KGHSH and CDR2 LQKENI. Trimming cost V 3 bases and J 5 bases; bases outside gene matches: 2. This CDR3 contains 13 residues. CDR3 in amino acids: CASSPRQGETQYF. The DNA of the CDR3 is TGTGCCAGCTCACCTAGACAGGGGGAGACCCAGTACTTC.

This clonotype has just one count. The rearrangement links TRBV4-3 to TRBJ2-1; D may be TRBD2 (6 bases). The V gene's germline CDR1 is LGHNA and CDR2 YSLEER. This CDR3 spans 14 amino acids. V lost 1 base and J 2 bases, leaving 6 bases between the germline ends. CDR3: CASSQGLAYNEQFF. The CDR3 DNA reads TGCGCCAGCAGCCAAGGACTAGCCTACAATGAGCAGTTCTTC.

This clonotype was detected only a few times. The gene calls are TRBV29-1 and TRBJ2-2; 14 bases line up with TRBD2. The V segment lost 4 bases and the J segment 3 bases; nucleotides outside the gene matches: 7. Germline V gene sequence: CDR1 SQVTM, CDR2 ANQGSEA. CDR3 length equals 17 residues. The CDR3 spells CSVGGTSGSSYTGELFF. As DNA, the CDR3 is TGCAGCGTTGGGGGGACTAGCGGGAGCTCCTACACCGGGGAGCTGTTTTTT.

Only a few counts were recorded for this clonotype. The chain is built from TRBV11-2 and TRBJ1-3, with TRBD1 as a possible D gene (6 bases). The V gene lost 5 bases and the J gene lost 2 bases, with 13 bases spanning the gap. CDR1 and CDR2 from the germline V gene are SGHAT and FQNNGV. The CDR3 spans 15 residues. CDR3 sequence reads: CASSRTGTTGNTIYF. DNA for the CDR3: TGTGCCAGCAGCCGAACCGGGACAACTGGAAACACCATATATTTT. Full variable domain (missing parts from reference TRBV11-2 and TRBJ1-3): EAGVAQSPRYKIIEKRQSVAFWCNPISGHATLYWYQQILGQGPKLLIQFQNNGVVDDSQLPKDRFSAERLKGVDSTLKIQPAKLEDSAVYLCASSRTGTTGNTIYFGEGSWLTVV.

J is TRBJ2-4 and V is TRBV18, with 7 positions matching TRBD1. V shed 3 bases, J shed 6 bases, and the junction held 8 bases outside the gene matches. The CDR3 consists of 15 residues. Germline lookup yields CDR1 KGHSH and CDR2 LQKENI. CDR3 nucleotide sequence: TGTGCCAGCTCACCCCCGACAGGGATCATAAACATTCAGTACTTC. This codes for CASSPPTGIINIQYF.

This clonotype occurred a few times. The V and J genes are TRBV20-1 and TRBJ2-7; weak D call: TRBD1 (6 bases). The CDR3 covers 15 residues. Trimming removed 4 bases at V and 5 bases at J, with 21 bases between. The germline CDR1 and CDR2 sequences are DFQATT and SNEGSKA (reference sequence). The CDR3 region has the DNA TGCAGTGCTACACCGATCAGGGGCCCCAGGGACGAGCAGTACTTC. It codes for CSATPIRGPRDEQYF.

V usage is TRBV25-1 and J usage is TRBJ2-1; 10 positions match TRBD1. Germline loops: CDR1 MGHDK, CDR2 SYGVNS. CDR3 length equals 16 residues. V gave up 2 bases and J gave up 4 bases; unmatched junction bases: 5. The CDR3 region has the DNA TGTGCCAGCAGTGAACTTCTGGGACAGGGGTACAATGAGCAGTTCTTC. Translating it yields CASSELLGQGYNEQFF.

The chain combines TRBV5-4 with TRBJ2-7; no firm D call. The CDR3 extends over 14 amino acids. Trimming cost V 0 bases and J 2 bases, with 9 bases left between them. Germline assignment: CDR1 SGHNT and CDR2 YYREEE (reference sequence). CDR3 DNA: TGTGCCAGCAGCTTGGTCGGCAGTACCTACGAGCAGTACTTC. Protein: CASSLVGSTYEQYF.

Concerning this clonotype itself: One end of the junction is discordant with germline, which a read error may explain. The chain is built from TRBV20-1 and TRBJ2-7; tentative D call: TRBD2 (6 bases). Germline values: CDR1 DFQATT, CDR2 SNEGSKA (reference sequence). The CDR3 is made up of 18 amino acids. The CDR3 reads CSAREMGGQSQSSYEQYF. The DNA for the CDR3 is TGCAGTGCCAGAGAGATGGGAGGCCAATCCCAGTCCTCCTACGAGCAGTACTTC.

The chain combines TRBV29-1 with TRBJ2-1; 9 bases match TRBD1. Trimming took 1 base from V and 9 from J; bases not matched to a gene: 7. Germline V CDR1 and CDR2: SQVTM, ANQGSEA. CDR3 length: 14 amino acids. The CDR3: CSVEAGQGFGEQFF. Written as DNA, the CDR3 is TGCAGCGTTGAAGCAGGACAGGGGTTTGGTGAGCAGTTCTTC.

This clonotype has only a few counts. The rearrangement joins TRBV20-1 to TRBJ2-3, with TRBD1 as a possible D gene (5 bases). The CDR3 loop spans 17 amino acids. V was shortened by 6 bases and J by 0 bases, with 22 bases between the two germline ends. From germline, CDR1 is DFQATT and CDR2 SNEGSKA (reference sequence). CDR3 DNA: TGCAGTGCCCCATCCGGTGGGGCGCCGACCAGCACAGATACGCAGTATTTT. Translation gives CSAPSGGAPTSTDTQYF.